The next 18 T cell receptor beta chains were all read from a single sample in a study of shared clonotypes between healthy human individuals. Assay: immunoSEQ multiplex PCR; the TCRdb copy retains only in-frame clones and omits some. The data hold 600,000 to 700,000 clones, with about three quarters observed a single time. Sample: memory CD4+ T cells sorted from blood. Subset: CD45RA-negative fraction. The receptors derive from a woman aged 25 to 39 in good health.

This clone has more than one count but fewer than ten. The rearrangement uses TRBV9 and TRBJ1-4, with TRBD1 matching 11 bases. Per the germline V gene, CDR1 is SGDLS and CDR2 is YYNGEE. Trimming at V came to 4 bases and at J to 8 bases, leaving 7 bases not matched to a gene. The CDR3 length is 15 residues. In DNA form, the CDR3 reads TGTGCCAGCAGCCTTAGAGGGGACAGGGGGGAAAAACTGTTTTTT. This encodes CASSLRGDRGEKLFF. The complete variable domain, with remaining parts taken from reference TRBV9 and TRBJ1-4, reads DSGVTQTPKHLITATGQRVTLRCSPRSGDLSVYWYQQSLDQGLQFLIQYYNGEERAKGNILERFSAQQFPDLHSELNLSSLELGDSALYFCASSLRGDRGEKLFFGSGTQLSVL.

This clone showed up just once. J is TRBJ2-1 and V is TRBV5-4, with 11 bases lining up with TRBD2. V shed 4 bases, J shed 6 bases, and the junction held 6 bases outside the gene matches. Germline CDR1 SGHNT, CDR2 YYREEE (reference sequence). The CDR3 length is 15 residues. The DNA of the CDR3 is TGTGCCAGCAGCCCGACTAGCGGGACAACCAATGAGCAGTTCTTC. Translation gives CASSPTSGTTNEQFF.

This clone was observed once. V gene TRBV28 combines with J gene TRBJ1-2; the match to TRBD1 covers 9 bases. Germline CDR1 is MDHEN and CDR2 is SYDVKM. V dropped 3 bases and J dropped 3; count of bases not matched to a gene: 11. CDR3 length equals 17 residues. The CDR3 loop is CASSFLDRGRWDYGYTF. CDR3 coding DNA: TGTGCCAGCAGTTTCCTCGACAGGGGGAGGTGGGACTATGGCTACACCTTC.

V is TRBV27 and J is TRBJ2-6; D is unclear. This CDR3 contains 15 residues. In germline, CDR1 is MNHEY, CDR2 SMNVEV (reference sequence). Trimming removed 4 bases at V and 3 bases at J, with 10 bases between. The CDR3 nucleotides read TGTGCCAGCAGTTATGATCGGAATGGGGCCAACGTCCTGACTTTC. Protein: CASSYDRNGANVLTF.

The chain joins TRBV27 to TRBJ2-7; 10 bases match TRBD2. Germline V lookup: CDR1 MNHEY, CDR2 SMNVEV (reference sequence). This CDR3 comprises 15 residues. V trimming: 5 bases; J trimming: 0 bases; junction bases outside the gene matches: 4. DNA for the CDR3: TGTGCCAGCAGTCAACTAGCGGGATTCTCCTACGAGCAGTACTTC. Protein: CASSQLAGFSYEQYF.

This chain connects TRBV4-1 to TRBJ2-2; a possible D gene is TRBD1 (5 bases). Germline V gene sequence: CDR1 MGHRA, CDR2 YSYEKL. V shed 4 bases and J shed 6 bases, with 15 bases lying between them. CDR3 size: 15 residues. CDR3 nucleotides: TGCGCCAGCAGCCCTGACAGATTGGGCGCCGGGGAGCTGTTTTTT. This sequence encodes CASSPDRLGAGELFF.

The J gene is TRBJ1-2, the V gene TRBV11-2; no clear D gene. Germline lookup yields CDR1 SGHAT and CDR2 FQNNGV. Deletions cut 3 bases from V and 0 bases from J, with 11 bases between. The CDR3 totals 15 residues. The CDR3 loop is CASSFQRTANYGYTF. The CDR3 DNA sequence: TGTGCCAGCAGCTTCCAGCGGACGGCTAACTATGGCTACACCTTC.

The genes are TRBV27 and TRBJ2-5, with 9 positions matching TRBD2. J lost 3 bases, V lost 6 bases, and 2 bases had no gene match. Germline V gene data show CDR1 as MNHEY and CDR2 as SMNVEV (reference sequence). The CDR3 is made up of 13 amino acids. CDR3 loop: CASRASGKETQYF. As DNA, the CDR3 is TGTGCCAGCAGGGCTAGCGGGAAAGAGACCCAGTACTTC.

This sequence joins TRBV6-6 and TRBJ1-3, with no clear D. Trimming pared 2 bases from V and 0 bases from J, leaving 11 bases between. The CDR3 has 16 residues. Germline loops: CDR1 MNHNY, CDR2 SVGAGI (reference sequence). In nucleotides, the CDR3 is TGTGCCAGCAGTTACGATCTGCGCAGCTCTGGAAACACCATATATTTT. Amino acids: CASSYDLRSSGNTIYF.

In regard to this clone: The limits of the CDR3 on the DNA are not certain, so only TCRdb's listed CDR3 is given. The V gene is TRBV28, the J gene TRBJ1-2. The CDR3 region is 15 residues in length, termini included. Looked up from germline, CDR1 is MDHEN and CDR2 is SYDVKM. CDR3 sequence reads: CASSFGPGANYGYTF.

This clone was seen only a few times. V is TRBV2 and J is TRBJ2-2; maybe TRBD2 (6 bases). Germline V lookup: CDR1 SNHLY, CDR2 FYNNEI. The length of the CDR3 is 14 residues. V shed 4 bases and J shed 5 bases, with 11 bases lying between them. The CDR3 protein is CASSVLAVTGELFF. For the CDR3, the DNA is TGTGCCAGCAGTGTACTAGCAGTAACCGGGGAGCTGTTTTTT. Variable domain in full (rest from reference TRBV2 and TRBJ2-2): EPEVTQTPSHQVTQMGQEVILRCVPISNHLYFYWYRQILGQKVEFLVSFYNNEISEKSEIFDDQFSVERPDGSNFTLKIRSTKLEDSAMYFCASSVLAVTGELFFGEGSRLTVL.

This clone has a count of ten or more. The rearrangement joins TRBV25-1 to TRBJ2-5; 7 bases line up with TRBD2. The J call may be in error: the DNA end matches TRBJ2-7 better. This CDR3 has 13 residues. Germline assignment: CDR1 MGHDK and CDR2 SYGVNS. CDR3: CASSAAGAYEQYF. CDR3 bases: TGTGCCAGCAGTGCCGCGGGAGCCTACGAGCAGTACTTC.

This chain connects TRBV5-1 to TRBJ1-2; the match to TRBD1 covers 10 bases. Trimming at V came to 0 bases and at J to 6 bases, leaving 5 bases not matched to a gene. Germline-derived CDR1 and CDR2 are SGHRS and YFSETQ. The CDR3 covers 15 residues. This CDR3 is CASSLGQGAGDGYTF. In DNA form, the CDR3 reads TGCGCCAGCAGCTTGGGACAGGGGGCCGGGGATGGCTACACCTTC.

Turning to this clone: This clone may be a read error of a much larger clone one base away. The rearrangement joins TRBV28 to TRBJ2-5; maybe TRBD1 (6 bases). The DNA matches TRBJ2-7 better at its end, which makes the J call doubtful. Per the germline V gene, CDR1 is MDHEN and CDR2 is SYDVKM. The length of the CDR3 is 14 residues. DNA of the CDR3: TGTGCCAGCAGTTTATCCCAGGGGCCCTACGAGCAGTACTTC. Its translation: CASSLSQGPYEQYF.

This clone was recorded many times. The rearrangement links TRBV11-2 to TRBJ2-7, with no clear D. The V gene's germline CDR1 is SGHAT and CDR2 FQNNGV. The CDR3 loop spans 15 amino acids. Trimming removed 0 bases from V and 2 bases from J, with 11 bases in between. The CDR3 loop reads CASSLEFGKTYEQYF. DNA for the CDR3: TGTGCCAGCAGCTTAGAATTCGGCAAGACCTACGAGCAGTACTTC.

This clone was observed a handful of times. The rearrangement uses TRBV5-1 and TRBJ2-7; D uncertain. Trimming cost V 1 base and J 0 bases, with 8 bases left between them. Germline CDR1 is SGHRS and CDR2 is YFSETQ. CDR3 size: 14 residues. In DNA form, the CDR3 reads TGCGCCAGCAGCTTGTCTTCCTCCTCCTACGAGCAGTACTTC. Its translation: CASSLSSSSYEQYF.

The V and J genes are TRBV5-1 and TRBJ2-2, with TRBD1 as a possible D gene (6 bases). This CDR3 spans 15 amino acids. The V gene's germline CDR1 is SGHRS and CDR2 YFSETQ. Trimming pared 2 bases from V and 1 base from J, leaving 9 bases between. The CDR3 reads CASSLQQGNTGELFF. CDR3 sequence (DNA): TGCGCCAGCAGCTTACAACAGGGGAACACCGGGGAGCTGTTTTTT.

The chain has TRBV18 and TRBJ2-3; D is possibly TRBD1 (7 bases). The CDR3 runs 19 residues. CDR1 is KGHSH, CDR2 LQKENI, per germline. V dropped 3 bases and J dropped 3 bases, with 25 bases sitting between them. The CDR3 loop is CASSPRIQGGYGETDTQYF. The CDR3 nucleotides read TGTGCCAGCTCACCGAGGATCCAGGGGGGTTACGGAGAGACAGATACGCAGTATTTT.